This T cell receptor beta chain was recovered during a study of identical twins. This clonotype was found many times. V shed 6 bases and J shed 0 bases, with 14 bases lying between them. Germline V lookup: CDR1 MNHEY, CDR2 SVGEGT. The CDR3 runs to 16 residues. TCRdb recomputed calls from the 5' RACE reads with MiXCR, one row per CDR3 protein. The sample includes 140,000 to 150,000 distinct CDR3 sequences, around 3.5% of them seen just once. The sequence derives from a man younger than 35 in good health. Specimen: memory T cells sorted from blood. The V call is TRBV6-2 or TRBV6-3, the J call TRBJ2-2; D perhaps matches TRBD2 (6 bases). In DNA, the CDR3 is TGTGCCAGCAGCCCCCCGGGACTGACGAACACCGGGGAGCTGTTTTTT. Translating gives CASSPPGLTNTGELFF.